These 12 T cell receptor beta chains were all obtained from the same sample, sequenced in a study of T cell changes during pregnancy in multiple sclerosis. The assay was immunoSEQ multiplex PCR, and TCRdb's table has in-frame clones only and misses some. The repertoire has about 130,000 clones, about 96% of them found once; the top ten carry over 0.35%. The sample here was peripheral blood, taken after pregnancy. These receptors were collected from a female donor with multiple sclerosis, enrolled in a pregnancy study.

V usage is TRBV11-2 and J usage is TRBJ2-1, with 10 bases aligning to TRBD1. Germline-derived CDR1 and CDR2 are SGHAT and FQNNGV. V dropped 4 bases and J dropped 3; count of bases not matched to a gene: 3. The CDR3 has 15 amino acids. CDR3 sequence: CASSSRDRGYNEQFF. CDR3 DNA: TGTGCCAGCAGCTCCCGGGACAGGGGCTACAATGAGCAGTTCTTC.

The rearrangement links TRBV7-9 to TRBJ2-1, with D maybe TRBD2 (7 bases). V lost 4 bases and J lost 4, with 11 bases in between. The CDR3 has 14 amino acids. Germline assignment: CDR1 SEHNR and CDR2 FQNEAQ (reference sequence). In DNA, the CDR3 is TGTGCCAGCAGCTCTAGGGGGGGATACAATGAGCAGTTCTTC. This translates into CASSSRGGYNEQFF.

J is TRBJ1-4 and V is TRBV28, with D possibly being TRBD1 (6 bases). The V end was cut by 2 bases, the J end by 7 bases, with 14 bases between. The CDR3 runs to 15 residues. Germline V lookup: CDR1 MDHEN, CDR2 SYDVKM. CDR3 DNA sequence: TGTGCCAGCAGTTTAGACCAGGGGTTGACTGAAAAACTGTTTTTT. Translating gives CASSLDQGLTEKLFF.

The chain employs TRBV19 and TRBJ2-1; TRBD2 aligns across 10 bases. V dropped 5 bases and J dropped 2; count of bases not matched to a gene: 12. This CDR3 has 18 residues. CDR1 LNHDA and CDR2 SQIVND come from the germline V gene (reference sequence). The CDR3 nucleotides read TGTGCCAGTAGTCCCCACCCGGGACTAGCGCCAGCCTACAATGAGCAGTTCTTC. Its translation is CASSPHPGLAPAYNEQFF. The full variable domain, rest sourced from reference TRBV19 and TRBJ2-1, is DGGITQSPKYLFRKEGQNVTLSCEQNLNHDAMYWYRQDPGQGLRLIYYSQIVNDFQKGDIAEGYSVSREKKESFPLTVTSAQKNPTAFYLCASSPHPGLAPAYNEQFFGPGTRLTVL.

This clone was counted once. The V call is TRBV15, the J call TRBJ2-7, with a weak D call TRBD1 (6 bases). CDR3 length equals 17 residues. V was trimmed by 0 bases and J by 3 bases, leaving 18 bases between them. The V gene's germline CDR1 is LNHNV and CDR2 YYDKDF (reference sequence). CDR3 amino acids: CATSRDLRGSLDYEQYF. The CDR3, as DNA: TGTGCCACCAGCAGAGATCTCAGGGGCAGTTTGGACTACGAGCAGTACTTC.

The chain joins TRBV19 to TRBJ1-1; D is uncertain. CDR1 is LNHDA, CDR2 SQIVND, per germline (reference sequence). CDR3 length: 15 residues. Trimming removed 2 bases from V and 0 bases from J, with 10 bases in between. This chain's CDR3 is CASSIRSLMNTEAFF. CDR3 DNA: TGTGCCAGTAGTATACGGAGCCTAATGAACACTGAAGCTTTCTTT.

J is TRBJ2-3 and V is TRBV18; TRBD2 agrees at 16 bases. V gave up 3 bases and J gave up 4 bases; unmatched junction bases: 7. CDR3 size: 18 residues. Per germline, CDR1 KGHSH and CDR2 LQKENI. CDR3 amino acids: CASSPGTSGRALPDTQYF. The CDR3 DNA reads as TGTGCCAGCTCACCTGGGACTAGCGGGAGGGCCTTACCAGATACGCAGTATTTT.

The genes are TRBV28 and TRBJ2-7; 7 nucleotides agree with TRBD1. Germline-derived CDR1 and CDR2 are MDHEN and SYDVKM. The junction had 8 bases not matched to a gene; V was cut back by 6 bases and J by 0 bases. CDR3 length equals 15 residues. The CDR3 DNA reads TGTGCCAGCAGCTACAGGGGATTCAGCTCCTACGAGCAGTACTTC. Amino acids: CASSYRGFSSYEQYF. The full variable domain, its missing parts supplied by reference TRBV28 and TRBJ2-7, is DVKVTQSSRYLVKRTGEKVFLECVQDMDHENMFWYRQDPGLGLRLIYFSYDVKMKEKGDIPEGYSVSREKKERFSLILESASTNQTSMYLCASSYRGFSSYEQYFGPGTRLTVT.

The J gene is TRBJ1-2, the V gene TRBV28; 9 nucleotides align to TRBD1. The CDR3 covers 14 residues. CDR1 MDHEN and CDR2 SYDVKM come from the germline V gene. The ends lost 6 bases at V and 2 bases at J; junction bases unmatched: 4. The DNA of the CDR3 is TGTGCCAGCAGGGGCGACAGGGGGAACTATGGCTACACCTTC. Protein: CASRGDRGNYGYTF.

The chain combines TRBV5-6 with TRBJ2-1; 9 nucleotides match TRBD2. The germline gives CDR1 SGHDT, CDR2 YYEEEE. The CDR3 has 13 amino acids. V dropped 3 bases and J dropped 10; count of bases not matched to a gene: 5. DNA of the CDR3: TGTGCCAGCAGCTCTATCACTAGCGGGGAGCAGTTCTTC. Its translation is CASSSITSGEQFF.

The J gene is TRBJ1-5, the V gene TRBV18; D is undetermined. This CDR3 region has 16 residues. V was shortened by 3 bases and J by 2 bases, with 14 bases between the two germline ends. The V gene's germline CDR1 is KGHSH and CDR2 LQKENI. The CDR3 nucleotides are TGTGCCAGCTCACCGGAGGAGGGAACGGGCAATCAGCCCCAGCATTTT. Protein: CASSPEEGTGNQPQHF.

The chain couples TRBV5-1 to TRBJ2-2; the match to TRBD2 covers 10 bases. Trimming took 4 bases from V and 1 from J; bases not matched to a gene: 4. This CDR3 spans 16 amino acids. The V gene's germline CDR1 is SGHRS and CDR2 YFSETQ. CDR3 DNA sequence: TGCGCCAGCAGCCCCGGACTAGCGGAGAACACCGGGGAGCTGTTTTTT. Its protein product is CASSPGLAENTGELFF.